Below, 28 T cell receptor beta chains from the same sample are listed, as sequenced in a study of blood T cell repertoires in COVID-19. The assay was immunoSEQ multiplex PCR, and TCRdb's table has in-frame clones only and misses some. The table shows hundreds of thousands of clones, with 70% to 90% occurring only once. Material: peripheral blood. These receptors all stem from a woman in her 30s who had recovered from COVID-19.

The chain has TRBV2 and TRBJ1-2; D remains ambiguous. Trimming removed 1 base from V and 4 bases from J, with 10 bases in between. This CDR3 region has 14 residues. Germline CDR1 and CDR2: SNHLY and FYNNEI. The CDR3 DNA reads as TGTGCCAGCAGTGAAGAGGCGGAAATCTATGGCTACACCTTC. Amino acid sequence: CASSEEAEIYGYTF. The whole variable domain, filled in from reference TRBV2 and TRBJ1-2, reads EPEVTQTPSHQVTQMGQEVILRCVPISNHLYFYWYRQILGQKVEFLVSFYNNEISEKSEIFDDQFSVERPDGSNFTLKIRSTKLEDSAMYFCASSEEAEIYGYTFGSGTRLTVV.

This clone was seen a few times. This chain links TRBV6-4 with TRBJ2-2, with 9 bases that match TRBD2. With 1 base clipped from V and 6 bases from J, the junction kept 0 bases outside the gene matches. The germline CDR1 and CDR2 sequences are MRHNA and SNTAGT. The length of the CDR3 is 14 residues. DNA of the CDR3: TGTGCCAGCAGTGACTTAGCGGGGGCCGGGGAGCTGTTTTTT. It encodes CASSDLAGAGELFF.

The V and J genes are TRBV21-1 and TRBJ1-1. TRBV21-1 is a pseudogene locus. The CDR3 has 14 amino acids. The CDR3 spells CASSAGRWNTEAFF. The CDR3 DNA reads as TGTGCCAGCAGCGCGGGACGGTGGAACACTGAAGCTTTCTTT.

The chain combines TRBV28 with TRBJ1-2, with 7 nucleotides matching TRBD1. Germline loops: CDR1 MDHEN, CDR2 SYDVKM. V shed 5 bases, J shed 6 bases, and the junction held 6 bases outside the gene matches. The CDR3 has 13 amino acids. CDR3 DNA sequence: TGTGCCAGCAGTCTACCACAGGGGAATGGCTACACCTTC. This sequence encodes CASSLPQGNGYTF.

The chain joins TRBV7-2 to TRBJ2-1, with unresolved D. Germline CDR1 reads SGHTA; CDR2 reads FQGNSA. The germline V and J ends were trimmed by 2 bases and 10 bases, with 12 bases remaining between them. The CDR3 length is 13 residues. This chain's CDR3 is CASSLSRFGEQFF. As DNA, the CDR3 is TGTGCCAGCAGCTTATCTAGGTTTGGCGAGCAGTTCTTC.

This rearrangement joins TRBV7-2 to TRBJ2-3, with D maybe TRBD1 (6 bases). In germline, CDR1 is SGHTA, CDR2 FQGNSA. This CDR3 region has 15 residues. Trimming stripped 5 bases from V and 1 base from J, with 13 bases between. CDR3 in amino acids: CASSRGGGGTDTQYF. The CDR3 region has the DNA TGTGCCAGCAGCAGAGGGGGTGGAGGCACAGATACGCAGTATTTT. The complete variable domain, with remaining parts taken from reference TRBV7-2 and TRBJ2-3, reads GAGVSQSPSNKVTEKGKDVELRCDPISGHTALYWYRQSLGQGLEFLIYFQGNSAPDKSGLPSDRFSAERTGGSVSTLTIQRTQQEDSAVYLCASSRGGGGTDTQYFGPGTRLTVL.

The chain links TRBV3-1 (or the pseudogene TRBV3-2) to TRBJ2-5; D gene uncertain. The CDR3 has 12 residues. The germline V gene has CDR1 LGHDT and CDR2 YNNKEL (reference sequence). V was cut by 0 bases and J by 5 bases, with 4 bases left in between. The CDR3 region is CASSQERETQYF. CDR3 DNA sequence: TGTGCCAGCAGCCAAGAGCGCGAGACCCAGTACTTC.

The rearrangement joins TRBV2 to TRBJ2-7, with 7 bases matching TRBD1. This CDR3 has 14 amino acids. Trimming took 6 bases from V and 4 from J; bases not matched to a gene: 9. Per the germline V gene, CDR1 is SNHLY and CDR2 is FYNNEI. The CDR3 region is CASSAQGPLYEQYF. Written as DNA, the CDR3 is TGTGCCAGCAGCGCACAGGGGCCTTTGTACGAGCAGTACTTC.

J is TRBJ2-1 and V is TRBV5-4; tentatively, D is TRBD2 (6 bases). V was cut by 4 bases and J by 3 bases, with 20 bases left in between. The CDR3 loop spans 17 amino acids. CDR1 and CDR2 (germline): SGHNT, YYREEE (reference sequence). The CDR3 nucleotides read TGTGCCAGCAGCGCGGGGAGAGGGAGCGGTTTCTACAATGAGCAGTTCTTC. It specifies CASSAGRGSGFYNEQFF.

The genes are TRBV5-1 and TRBJ2-5, with 7 bases lining up with TRBD2. Germline lookup yields CDR1 SGHRS and CDR2 YFSETQ. The CDR3 spans 16 residues. With V trimmed by 4 bases and J by 2 bases, 11 bases remained unmatched. As DNA, the CDR3 is TGCGCCAGCAGCCCGGGGCGAAATAGCGGGCAAGAGACCCAGTACTTC. It encodes CASSPGRNSGQETQYF. Complete variable domain (other parts from reference TRBV5-1 and TRBJ2-5): KAGVTQTPRYLIKTRGQQVTLSCSPISGHRSVSWYQQTPGQGLQFLFEYFSETQRNKGNFPGRFSGRQFSNSRSEMNVSTLELGDSALYLCASSPGRNSGQETQYFGPGTRLLVL.

The table lists this clone with a count of one. The chain links TRBV24-1 to TRBJ2-3; 13 bases map to TRBD2. V lost 3 bases and J lost 0; bases outside the gene matches: 8. Germline CDR1 and CDR2: KGHDR and SFDVKD. The CDR3 has 19 amino acids. CDR3 coding DNA: TGTGCCACCAGTGATCAGACTAGCGGGGGGCATTTTAGCACAGATACGCAGTATTTT. Translated: CATSDQTSGGHFSTDTQYF.

J is TRBJ1-2 and V is TRBV28; 7 positions match TRBD1. V was pared by 3 bases and J by 3 bases, with 4 bases of the junction left unmatched. The CDR3 runs to 14 residues. Germline V gene sequence: CDR1 MDHEN, CDR2 SYDVKM. The CDR3 DNA is TGTGCCAGCAGTTTGCAGGGGGAGGACTATGGCTACACCTTC. This encodes CASSLQGEDYGYTF.

The chain couples TRBV29-1 to TRBJ1-2; D is ambiguous. Trimming took 0 bases from V and 3 from J, leaving 11 bases between them. Germline CDR1 SQVTM, CDR2 ANQGSEA. CDR3 size: 14 residues. CDR3 residues: CSVEDRLQYYGYTF. CDR3 nucleotide sequence: TGCAGCGTTGAAGATCGGTTACAGTACTATGGCTACACCTTC.

The genes are TRBV19 and TRBJ1-2; TRBD1 aligns across 10 bases. V gave up 5 bases and J gave up 8 bases; unmatched junction bases: 8. The CDR3 is 14 residues long. Germline V gene lookup returns CDR1 LNHDA and CDR2 SQIVND (reference sequence). This CDR3 is CASSPDRGLGGYTF. The CDR3 DNA reads as TGTGCCAGTAGTCCTGACAGGGGGCTAGGAGGCTACACCTTC.

This chain joins TRBV7-2 and TRBJ2-3, with TRBD2 as a possible D gene (5 bases). Between the trimmed V and J ends, which lost 5 bases and 3 bases, there was a span of 12 bases. The CDR3 runs 14 residues. CDR1 and CDR2 (germline): SGHTA, FQGNSA. The CDR3 DNA is TGTGCCAGCAGCCCTAGCCATGCGACAGATACGCAGTATTTT. It yields the protein CASSPSHATDTQYF.

About this clone: The same CDR3 also results from other DNA sequences found in this sample. The chain is built from TRBV28 and TRBJ2-5; TRBD1 matches 8 bases. CDR1 is MDHEN, CDR2 SYDVKM, per germline. The CDR3 loop spans 13 amino acids. Unmatched junction bases numbered 3, after V lost 4 bases and J lost 5 bases. The CDR3 DNA is TGTGCCAGCAGTTCAGGGGGCAAGGAGACCCAGTACTTC. Protein: CASSSGGKETQYF.

CDR3 loop: CASSLVAGSVKTQYF. CDR3 coding DNA: TGCGCCAGCAGCTTGGTGGCAGGGTCGGTAAAGACCCAGTACTTC. The rearrangement joins TRBV5-1 to TRBJ2-5; the D gene is possibly TRBD1 (5 bases). This CDR3 is 15 amino acids long. V shed 0 bases and J shed 6 bases, with 15 bases lying between them. Looked up from germline, CDR1 is SGHRS and CDR2 is YFSETQ.

The chain couples TRBV30 to TRBJ1-2; a possible D gene is TRBD1 (5 bases). The CDR3 contains 11 residues. Per the germline V gene, CDR1 is GTSNPN and CDR2 is SVGIG (reference sequence). CDR3 residues: CASPVGGGYTF. For the CDR3, the DNA is TGTGCTTCACCCGTGGGGGGTGGCTACACCTTC.

The rearrangement uses TRBV18 and TRBJ1-5, with 12 bases matching TRBD1. V was pared by 5 bases and J by 7 bases, with 6 bases of the junction left unmatched. The CDR3 length is 15 residues. Looked up from germline, CDR1 is KGHSH and CDR2 is LQKENI. In nucleotides, the CDR3 is TGTGCCAGCTCAGCGGGACAGGGGGCAGCGCAGCCCCAGCATTTT. It codes for CASSAGQGAAQPQHF.

The chain combines TRBV18 with TRBJ1-2; maybe TRBD1 (5 bases). The V end lost 1 base, the J end lost 5 bases, and 14 bases lay between the germline ends. The CDR3 runs 15 residues. The germline gives CDR1 KGHSH, CDR2 LQKENI. The CDR3 is CASSPLPQGGYGYTF. CDR3 in DNA: TGTGCCAGCTCACCACTTCCCCAGGGCGGATATGGCTACACCTTC.

This rearrangement joins TRBV4-1 to TRBJ1-5; TRBD1 is a possible D gene (6 bases). This CDR3 comprises 15 residues. The germline CDR1 and CDR2 sequences are MGHRA and YSYEKL. V was cut by 1 base and J by 4 bases, with 11 bases left in between. CDR3 sequence (DNA): TGCGCCAGCAGCCAAGGAGGGGGTAGTAATCAGCCCCAGCATTTT. It encodes CASSQGGGSNQPQHF.

This clone was counted only a few times. The chain uses TRBV7-9 and TRBJ1-6, with 9 positions matching TRBD1. Germline V CDR1 and CDR2: SEHNR, FQNEAQ (reference sequence). V dropped 2 bases and J dropped 9; count of bases not matched to a gene: 5. The CDR3 has 15 residues. The CDR3 loop reads CASSLYGQGRSPLHF. For the CDR3, the DNA is TGTGCCAGCAGCTTATATGGACAGGGGCGTTCACCCCTCCACTTT. Combining the CDR3 with reference TRBV7-9 and TRBJ1-6 gives the whole variable domain DTGVSQNPRHKITKRGQNVTFRCDPISEHNRLYWYRQTLGQGPEFLTYFQNEAQLEKSRLLSDRFSAERPKGSFSTLEIQRTEQGDSAMYLCASSLYGQGRSPLHFGNGTRLTVT.

The chain is built from TRBV6-5 and TRBJ2-3; D may be TRBD1 (6 bases). Germline lookup yields CDR1 MNHEY and CDR2 SVGAGI. V was cut by 7 bases and J by 0 bases, with 11 bases left in between. This CDR3 is built from 14 residues. CDR3 sequence reads: CASTRTASTDTQYF. The CDR3 nucleotides are TGTGCCAGCACGCGGACAGCAAGCACAGATACGCAGTATTTT.

This rearrangement joins TRBV30 to TRBJ1-2; D uncertain. Germline CDR1 GTSNPN, CDR2 SVGIG (reference sequence). The V and J ends lost 7 bases and 8 bases respectively, with 14 bases between them. This CDR3 is 11 amino acids long. The CDR3 sequence is CASHDSPGYTF. In DNA, the CDR3 is TGTGCCTCTCATGACTCACCCGGCTACACCTTC. Combining the CDR3 with reference TRBV30 and TRBJ1-2 gives the whole variable domain SQTIHQWPATLVQPVGSPLSLECTVEGTSNPNLYWYRQAAGRGLQLLFYSVGIGQISSEVPQNLSASRPQDRQFILSSKKLLLSDSGFYLCASHDSPGYTFGSGTRLTVV.

The chain employs TRBV27 and TRBJ1-5, with TRBD1 identical over 7 bases. The CDR3 totals 14 residues. Per the germline V gene, CDR1 is MNHEY and CDR2 is SMNVEV (reference sequence). V trimming: 6 bases; J trimming: 1 base; junction bases outside the gene matches: 3. CDR3 loop: CASRGTESNQPQHF. The CDR3 coding sequence is TGTGCCAGCAGGGGGACAGAAAGCAATCAGCCCCAGCATTTT.

This CDR3 is CASSFDASGHNEQFF. The CDR3 region has the DNA TGCGCCAGCAGCTTTGATGCAAGCGGCCACAATGAGCAGTTCTTC. The chain recombines TRBV5-1 with TRBJ2-1, with a tentative D call TRBD2 (5 bases). The CDR3 spans 15 residues. V lost 2 bases to trimming and J lost 5 bases, with 14 bases between them. CDR1 SGHRS and CDR2 YFSETQ come from the germline V gene.

The rearrangement uses TRBV28 and TRBJ1-5, with 7 nucleotides matching TRBD1. This CDR3 contains 17 residues. Losses at the gene ends were 7 bases for V and 6 bases for J; bases not matched to a gene: 18. Germline V CDR1 and CDR2: MDHEN, SYDVKM. CDR3 sequence: CASTLLIYRGGSQPQHF. The CDR3 bases are TGTGCCAGCACCCTCCTCATTTACAGGGGTGGAAGTCAGCCCCAGCATTTT.

This clone was recorded only once. The rearrangement joins TRBV9 to TRBJ1-1; 8 bases align to TRBD1. This CDR3 contains 15 residues. Germline values: CDR1 SGDLS, CDR2 YYNGEE. The ends lost 4 bases at V and 4 bases at J; junction bases unmatched: 9. CDR3 protein: CASSPTPTGVTEAFF. In DNA form, the CDR3 reads TGTGCCAGCAGCCCAACCCCGACAGGGGTCACTGAAGCTTTCTTT.